This TCR beta chain is drawn from a study of CD8 T cells in ankylosing spondylitis. TCRdb analysed the 5' RACE reads with MiXCR anew, one entry per CDR3 protein. This table holds a few hundred thousand distinct CDR3 sequences, 20% to 30% found once. The CDR3 sequence is 13 residues long. Germline loops: CDR1 SEHNR, CDR2 FQNEAQ (reference sequence). J gave up 5 bases and V 6 bases, and 5 bases lay outside the gene matches. This receptor was taken from a male donor with ankylosing spondylitis or in good health (not recorded which). Sequenced material: blood, either unsorted or a sorted T cell fraction (not recorded which). J is TRBJ2-5 and V is TRBV7-9; 8 bases match TRBD1. The CDR3: CASRPRTGETQYF. The CDR3 DNA reads TGTGCCAGCAGACCCCGGACAGGGGAGACCCAGTACTTC.